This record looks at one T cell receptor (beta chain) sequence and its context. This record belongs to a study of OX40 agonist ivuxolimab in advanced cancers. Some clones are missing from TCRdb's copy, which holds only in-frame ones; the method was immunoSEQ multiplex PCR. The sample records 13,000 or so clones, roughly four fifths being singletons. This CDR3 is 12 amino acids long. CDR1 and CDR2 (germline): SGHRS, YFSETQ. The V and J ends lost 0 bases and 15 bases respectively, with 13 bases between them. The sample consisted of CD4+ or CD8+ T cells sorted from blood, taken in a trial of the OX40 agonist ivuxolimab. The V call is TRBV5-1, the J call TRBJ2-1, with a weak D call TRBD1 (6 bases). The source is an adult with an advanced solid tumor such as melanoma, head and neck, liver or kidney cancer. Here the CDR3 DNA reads TGCGCCAGCAGCTTGGAAGGGGGTATTCGGTTCTTC. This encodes CASSLEGGIRFF. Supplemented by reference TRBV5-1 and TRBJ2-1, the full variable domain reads KAGVTQTPRYLIKTRGQQVTLSCSPISGHRSVSWYQQTPGQGLQFLFEYFSETQRNKGNFPGRFSGRQFSNSRSEMNVSTLELGDSALYLCASSLEGGIRFFGPGTRLTVL.